A selection of T cell receptor beta chains follows, all from one sample in a study of blood T cell repertoires in COVID-19. Method: immunoSEQ multiplex PCR; TCRdb's copy keeps in-frame clones and lacks some. This sample yields 190,000 or so clones, of which more than 70% are seen a single time; approximately 7.6% belongs to the top ten. The source material was PBMCs or T cells enriched from blood (not recorded which). These receptors originate from a woman in her late teens or twenties who had recovered from COVID-19. CDR3s include the opening cysteine and the closing phenylalanine or tryptophan. The D gene is left open where the match is weak. Clone size is stated in some rows and not others, as once, few, many or a class when expanded.

>NA|TRBJ1-1|NA|TRBV5-1
TGCGCCAGCAGTCAGACGGGTAACACTGAAGCTTTCTTT
CASSQTGNTEAFF
>NA|TRBJ2-1|TRBD1|TRBV9
TGTGCCAGCAGCGTTTCCGGGACAGTAAACAATGAGCAGTTCTTC
CASSVSGTVNNEQFF
>NA|TRBJ2-7|NA|TRBV7-9
TGTGCCAGCAGCTTAGCCGACAGATCCTACGAGCAGTACTTC
CASSLADRSYEQYF
>NA|TRBJ1-2|TRBD1|TRBV5-1
TGCGCCAGCAGCTTTGGGGCCGGGACAGGGAACTATGGCTACACCTTC
CASSFGAGTGNYGYTF
>NA|TRBJ2-1|TRBD1|TRBV27
TGTGCCAGCAGTCTCGGGACAGAGAGGCTATACAATGAGCAGTTCTTC
CASSLGTERLYNEQFF
>NA|TRBJ1-2|NA|TRBV3-1/TRBV3-2
TGTGCCAGCAGCCAAGATCAGGGGCCCTATGGCTACACCTTC
CASSQDQGPYGYTF
>NA|TRBJ1-3|NA|TRBV2
TGTGCCAGCATGTGGGATGGGGGCGGAAACACCATATATTTT
CASMWDGGGNTIYF
>few|TRBJ1-6|NA|TRBV28
TGTGCCAGCAGTTTTCAAGGGATTGGAGGTTCACCCCTCCACTTT
CASSFQGIGGSPLHF
>NA|TRBJ1-6|TRBD1|TRBV29-1
TGCAGCGCCGGGGACAGGGGTGGTTCACCCCTCCACTTT
CSAGDRGGSPLHF
>once|TRBJ1-1|NA|TRBV5-1
TGCGCCAGCACCCCCCTGGGGGGGGCCCACACTGAAGCTTTCTTT
CASTPLGGAHTEAFF
>NA|TRBJ1-1|NA|TRBV7-9
TGTGCCAGCAGGGAAGACACGGGGGCTTTCTTT
CASREDTGAFF
>once|TRBJ2-7|TRBD1|TRBV30
TGTGCCTGGAGTTTGGGACAGGCCACCTACGAGCAGTACTTC
CAWSLGQATYEQYF
>NA|TRBJ2-7|TRBD1|TRBV5-1
TGCGCCAGCAGCGTAGACAGGGACTCCTACGAGCAGTACTTC
CASSVDRDSYEQYF
>NA|TRBJ1-2|TRBD1|TRBV24-1
TGTGCCACCAGTGACGGGACAGGGGATGAGATCGGCTACACCTTC
CATSDGTGDEIGYTF
>NA|TRBJ2-7|NA|TRBV7-6
TGTGCCAGCAGCTTAGACAGATTAACCTACGAGCAGTACTTC
CASSLDRLTYEQYF
>NA|TRBJ2-1|NA|TRBV13
TGTGCCAGCAGCCCCTTACTAAGCTCCTACAATGAGCAGTTCTTC
CASSPLLSSYNEQFF
>NA|TRBJ1-5|TRBD1|TRBV19
TGTGCCAGTGGGGGACAGATCAATCAGCCCCAGCATTTT
CASGGQINQPQHF
>NA|TRBJ2-3|NA|TRBV3-1/TRBV3-2
TGTGCCAGCAGCCAACGGGGGGCGGGCACAGATACGCAGTATTTT
CASSQRGAGTDTQYF
>NA|TRBJ1-6|NA|TRBV30
TGTGCCTGGAGTGTAGTCGGAGGCGGTAATTCACCCCTCCACTTT
CAWSVVGGGNSPLHF
>NA|TRBJ1-1|NA|TRBV2
TGTGCCAGCAGTATCCTAATATTGAACACTGAAGCTTTCTTT
CASSILILNTEAFF
>NA|TRBJ2-1|NA|TRBV7-9
TGTGCCAGCAGCCCCCCGGGGGTCAGCAATGAGCAGTTCTTC
CASSPPGVSNEQFF
>NA|TRBJ1-1|TRBD1|TRBV15
TGTGCCGTCGTCCAGGGGGAGGACACTGAAGCTTTCTTT
CAVVQGEDTEAFF
>NA|TRBJ2-1|TRBD2|TRBV30
TGTGCCTCCCAAGCGGGGCCGGGCTATGAGCAGTTCTTC
CASQAGPGYEQFF
>NA|TRBJ1-6|NA|TRBV6-4
TGTGCCAGCTCCCCGGAGGGTAATTCACCCCTCCACTTT
CASSPEGNSPLHF
>NA|TRBJ1-6|TRBD1|TRBV9
TGTGCCAGCAGCGTAGGGACAGGGAGTTCACCCCTCCACTTT
CASSVGTGSSPLHF
>NA|TRBJ1-1|TRBD1|TRBV9
TGTGCCAGCAGCGTAGTTGGACAGGGTGAAGCTTTCTTT
CASSVVGQGEAFF
>NA|TRBJ1-2|NA|TRBV19
TGTGCCAGTAGTATAGAGTCGGCAGCGCCTGCGAATGGCTACACCTTC
CASSIESAAPANGYTF
>NA|TRBJ1-6|NA|TRBV4-1
TGCGCCAGCAGCCTCTCCAGGGTTTTCCCCCTCCACTTT
CASSLSRVFPLHF
>NA|TRBJ2-3|NA|TRBV19
TGTGCCAGTAGTATTTTCTCTAGCTCGTCCACAGATACGCAGTATTTT
CASSIFSSSSTDTQYF
>NA|TRBJ2-3|TRBD1|TRBV6-5
TGTGCCAGCAGTTACGGACAGGGGAGAGGGGATACGCAGTATTTT
CASSYGQGRGDTQYF